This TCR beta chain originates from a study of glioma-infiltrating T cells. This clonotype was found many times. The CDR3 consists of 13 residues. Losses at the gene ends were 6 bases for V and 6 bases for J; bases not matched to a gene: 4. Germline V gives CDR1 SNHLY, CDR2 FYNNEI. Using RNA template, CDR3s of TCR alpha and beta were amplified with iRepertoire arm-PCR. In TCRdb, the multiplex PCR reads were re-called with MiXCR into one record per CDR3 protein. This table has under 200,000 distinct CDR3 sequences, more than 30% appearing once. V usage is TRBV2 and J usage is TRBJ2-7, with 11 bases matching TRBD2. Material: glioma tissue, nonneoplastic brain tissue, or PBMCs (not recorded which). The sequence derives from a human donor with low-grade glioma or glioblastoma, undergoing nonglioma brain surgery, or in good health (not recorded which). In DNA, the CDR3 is TGTGCCAGCAGCCCGGGACTAGCGGTCGAGCAGTACTTC. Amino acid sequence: CASSPGLAVEQYF.